The 9 T cell receptor beta chains given below trace back to one sample, sequenced in a study of brain T cells in children with intractable seizures. Only in-frame clones appear in the TCRdb table, and some are missing; sequencing was by immunoSEQ multiplex PCR. The sample has 62,000 or so clones, about 96% seen once. The sequences come from peripheral blood, collected at surgery. The receptors were gathered from a boy younger than two with focal cortical dysplasia and intractable seizures.

The chain is built from TRBV15 and TRBJ1-3; D is unclear. Germline V gives CDR1 LNHNV, CDR2 YYDKDF (reference sequence). V gave up 1 base and J gave up 2 bases, with 6 bases separating them. CDR3 size: 14 residues. CDR3 DNA: TGTGCCACCAGCAGAGGGACGGCTGGAAACACCATATATTTT. Protein product: CATSRGTAGNTIYF.

This chain joins TRBV7-2 and TRBJ2-4; TRBD2 is a possible D gene (6 bases). Per germline, CDR1 SGHTA and CDR2 FQGNSA. V was trimmed by 4 bases and J by 1 base, leaving 20 bases between them. CDR3 length equals 18 residues. CDR3 sequence (DNA): TGTGCCAGCAGCTGGAAAGGAGCAGGGAGGTGGGCCAAAAACATTCAGTACTTC. It specifies CASSWKGAGRWAKNIQYF.

The chain carries TRBV7-2 and TRBJ1-6; TRBD1 aligns across 7 bases. This CDR3 contains 15 residues. Germline V gives CDR1 SGHTA, CDR2 FQGNSA. V lost 5 bases to trimming and J lost 14 bases; unmatched junction nucleotides: 15. CDR3 bases: TGTGCCAGCAGCCCAGGGGGACTCGGAATTTTAACCCTCCACTTT. Protein: CASSPGGLGILTLHF.

The chain uses TRBV24-1 and TRBJ2-1; TRBD2 agrees at 11 bases. With V trimmed by 10 bases and J by 5 bases, 6 bases remained unmatched. Germline loops: CDR1 KGHDR, CDR2 SFDVKD. The CDR3 has 14 residues. CDR3 in amino acids: CATQLAGADNEQFF. The CDR3 DNA is TGTGCCACTCAACTAGCGGGAGCGGACAATGAGCAGTTCTTC.

The V and J genes are TRBV7-6 and TRBJ2-3, with D possibly being TRBD1 (7 bases). V lost 3 bases and J lost 0, with 13 bases in between. CDR1 and CDR2 (germline): SGHVS, FNYEAQ. This CDR3 spans 16 amino acids. The CDR3 reads CASSFPGGPSTDTQYF. The DNA of the CDR3 is TGTGCCAGCAGCTTTCCAGGGGGGCCAAGCACAGATACGCAGTATTTT.

This sequence joins TRBV15 and TRBJ2-3; 8 bases map to TRBD2. With V trimmed by 3 bases and J by 2 bases, 4 bases remained unmatched. Germline values: CDR1 LNHNV, CDR2 YYDKDF (reference sequence). CDR3 size: 15 residues. CDR3 loop: CATSSSGAPTDTQYF. The CDR3 nucleotides are TGTGCCACCAGCAGTAGCGGGGCCCCCACAGATACGCAGTATTTT.

The chain employs TRBV19 and TRBJ1-3; TRBD1 is a possible D gene (6 bases). Germline CDR1 LNHDA, CDR2 SQIVND (reference sequence). Trimming took off 7 bases at V and 0 bases at J, with 16 bases between the two ends. CDR3 length equals 16 residues. CDR3 amino acids: CASKQGGFYSGNTIYF. For the CDR3, the DNA is TGTGCCAGTAAACAGGGTGGATTTTACTCTGGAAACACCATATATTTT.

The rearrangement links TRBV3-1 (or the pseudogene TRBV3-2) to TRBJ2-2; 7 nucleotides align to TRBD2. V lost 0 bases and J lost 6; bases outside the gene matches: 4. This CDR3 has 15 residues. Germline V CDR1 and CDR2: LGHDT, YNNKEL (reference sequence). CDR3 nucleotides: TGTGCCAGCAGCCAAGATTGGGCGGGAGCCGGGGAGCTGTTTTTT. This encodes CASSQDWAGAGELFF.

The chain is built from TRBV10-3 and TRBJ2-1; unclear D gene. Germline V CDR1 and CDR2: ENHRY, SYGVKD. Trimming removed 0 bases at V and 9 bases at J, with 9 bases between. CDR3 length: 13 amino acids. CDR3 in amino acids: CAISESYSSEQFF. DNA for the CDR3: TGTGCCATCAGTGAGTCTTATTCTAGTGAGCAGTTCTTC.